The clone carrying this T cell receptor (beta chain) rates as medium-sized (0.01 to 0.1%). This beta chain represents an off-target read in a library built for alpha chains; its size is of limited meaning. Time point given: sample taken at primary tumor resection. Without sorting, whole RNA was sequenced from tumor, nontumor lung or frozen PBMC. These data belong to a study of spatial heterogeneity in lung cancer. This CDR3 has 14 residues. The germline V gene encodes CDR1 SGHDT and CDR2 YYEEEE. V was clipped by 3 bases and J by 6 bases; unmatched bases: 4. Each CDR3 protein gets one entry after TCRdb re-called the 5' RACE reads with MiXCR. The sample lists fewer than 15,000 distinct CDR3 sequences; 5.2% were seen once.

The J gene is TRBJ1-3, the V gene TRBV5-6, with 9 bases that match TRBD1. This clonotype originated in a human donor with early-stage non-small cell lung cancer. The sequencing here drew on lung tumor tissue, taken at surgery. This CDR3 reads CASSWRTGANTIYF. CDR3 nucleotides: TGTGCCAGCAGCTGGAGGACAGGGGCAAACACCATATATTTT.